The clone carrying this TCR beta chain has more than one count but fewer than ten. These data come from a study of cytomegalovirus exposure and HLA in healthy donors. The PCR used 60 Vbeta and 13 Jbeta primers. Original methodology: There were about 88 million unique TCR beta chains by a later count, and some 10 million of them were shared. The assay was immunoSEQ multiplex PCR, and TCRdb's table has in-frame clones only and misses some. From that table come the V and J calls and clone size; the DNA was used to work out D and trimming. The sample consists of under 150,000 clones, under 90% of them appearing once. Germline V gene sequence: CDR1 LGHNT, CDR2 FRNRAP. V shed 3 bases and J shed 7 bases, with 12 bases lying between them. The CDR3 is made up of 13 amino acids.

Sequencing was done on a sample of PBMCs. V usage is TRBV12-5 and J usage is TRBJ1-1; no definite D call. The clonotype was recovered from a male donor in good health and CMV-seronegative. CDR3: CASGFQKHSEAFF. The CDR3 DNA follows: TGTGCTAGTGGTTTCCAAAAACACAGTGAAGCTTTCTTT.